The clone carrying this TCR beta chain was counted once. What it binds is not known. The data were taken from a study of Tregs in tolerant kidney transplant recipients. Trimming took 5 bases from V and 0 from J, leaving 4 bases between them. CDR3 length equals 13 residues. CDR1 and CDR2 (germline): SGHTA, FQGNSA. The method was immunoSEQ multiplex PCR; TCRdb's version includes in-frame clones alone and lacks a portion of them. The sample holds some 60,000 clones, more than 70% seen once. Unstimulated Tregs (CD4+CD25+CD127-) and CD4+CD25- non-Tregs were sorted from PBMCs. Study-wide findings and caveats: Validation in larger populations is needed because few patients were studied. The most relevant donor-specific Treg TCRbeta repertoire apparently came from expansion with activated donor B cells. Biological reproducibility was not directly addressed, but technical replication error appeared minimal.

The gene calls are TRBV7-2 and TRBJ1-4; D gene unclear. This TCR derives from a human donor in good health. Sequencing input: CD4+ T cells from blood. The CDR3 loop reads CASSRATNEKLFF. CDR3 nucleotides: TGTGCCAGCAGCCGCGCAACTAATGAAAAACTGTTTTTT.